These 18 T cell receptor beta chains originate from one sample sequenced in a study of blood T cell repertoires in COVID-19. Produced via immunoSEQ multiplex PCR; TCRdb's table is partial and in-frame only. The sample consists of around 79,000 clones, about 89% of them appearing once. Sample: peripheral blood. Receptor source: a man between 70 and 80 years old with active or convalescent COVID-19.

The V call is TRBV19, the J call TRBJ1-1; D remains unclear. Germline CDR1 is LNHDA and CDR2 is SQIVND (reference sequence). Trimming took off 10 bases at V and 5 bases at J, with 20 bases between the two ends. This CDR3 has 14 residues. CDR3 in amino acids: CATSRRREMTEAFF. CDR3 DNA sequence: TGTGCCACCTCGAGGAGGCGAGAGATGACTGAAGCTTTCTTT. The complete variable domain, with remaining parts taken from reference TRBV19 and TRBJ1-1, reads DGGITQSPKYLFRKEGQNVTLSCEQNLNHDAMYWYRQDPGQGLRLIYYSQIVNDFQKGDIAEGYSVSREKKESFPLTVTSAQKNPTAFYLCATSRRREMTEAFFGQGTRLTVV.

In its sample, this clone was seen a few times. This chain uses TRBV30 with TRBJ2-7; 9 positions match TRBD1. There are 11 residues in the CDR3. Germline CDR1 GTSNPN, CDR2 SVGIG (reference sequence). Trimming at V came to 7 bases and at J to 6 bases, leaving 4 bases not matched to a gene. This CDR3 is CASDRGIEQYF. In DNA, the CDR3 is TGTGCCTCCGACAGGGGGATCGAGCAGTACTTC.

V and J are TRBV5-1 and TRBJ2-2, with TRBD1 matching 7 bases. Losses at the gene ends were 4 bases for V and 6 bases for J; bases not matched to a gene: 3. This CDR3 region has 13 residues. Germline CDR1 is SGHRS and CDR2 is YFSETQ. The CDR3 coding sequence is TGCGCCAGCAGCACAGGGACAGCCGGGGAGCTGTTTTTT. It is translated as CASSTGTAGELFF. Filled out from reference TRBV5-1 and TRBJ2-2, the complete variable domain reads KAGVTQTPRYLIKTRGQQVTLSCSPISGHRSVSWYQQTPGQGLQFLFEYFSETQRNKGNFPGRFSGRQFSNSRSEMNVSTLELGDSALYLCASSTGTAGELFFGEGSRLTVL.

With respect to this clone: Other DNA sequences of this sample code for an identical CDR3. The rearrangement joins TRBV7-3 to TRBJ1-1, with D uncertain. The CDR3 consists of 14 residues. Looked up from germline, CDR1 is SGHTA and CDR2 is FQGTGA. V lost 3 bases, J lost 1 base, and 9 bases lay in between. The CDR3 loop is CASSLSPGNTEAFF. The CDR3 nucleotides read TGTGCCAGCAGCTTGAGCCCCGGGAACACTGAAGCTTTCTTT.

The chain couples TRBV7-9 to TRBJ1-3, with D unclear. The CDR3 runs to 12 residues. The V end was cut by 5 bases, the J end by 5 bases, with 7 bases between. Germline V lookup: CDR1 SEHNR, CDR2 FQNEAQ (reference sequence). The CDR3 nucleotides read TGTGCCAGCAGCCTAGACAGAAACACCATATATTTT. Its protein is CASSLDRNTIYF. Combining the CDR3 with reference TRBV7-9 and TRBJ1-3 gives the whole variable domain DTGVSQNPRHKITKRGQNVTFRCDPISEHNRLYWYRQTLGQGPEFLTYFQNEAQLEKSRLLSDRFSAERPKGSFSTLEIQRTEQGDSAMYLCASSLDRNTIYFGEGSWLTVV.

This sequence joins TRBV30 and TRBJ2-7; 7 nucleotides match TRBD2. The J segment lost 6 bases and the V segment lost 4 bases, leaving 9 bases of the junction unmatched. The V gene's germline CDR1 is GTSNPN and CDR2 SVGIG (reference sequence). This CDR3 has 13 residues. The CDR3 nucleotides are TGTGCCTGGAAGGAGGGGCCGGGAGGCGAGCAGTACTTC. Translated, it gives CAWKEGPGGEQYF.

This clone was counted only a few times. The gene calls are TRBV18 and TRBJ1-1; weak D call: TRBD1 (6 bases). CDR1 and CDR2 (germline): KGHSH, LQKENI. Trimming took 2 bases from V and 4 from J, leaving 17 bases between them. The CDR3 has 16 amino acids. The CDR3 reads CASSPTFVGAGTEAFF. The CDR3 bases are TGTGCCAGCTCACCAACCTTCGTGGGGGCTGGCACTGAAGCTTTCTTT.

This rearrangement joins TRBV11-2 to TRBJ1-2; TRBD1 aligns across 7 bases. Trimming cost V 3 bases and J 5 bases; bases outside gene matches: 12. Germline V lookup: CDR1 SGHAT, CDR2 FQNNGV. This CDR3 is 16 amino acids long. The CDR3 DNA reads TGTGCCAGCAGCTTGGGGGCTCAGGGGGTCACTTATGGCTACACCTTC. Protein sequence: CASSLGAQGVTYGYTF.

The chain has TRBV5-1 and TRBJ1-2, with TRBD1 as a possible D gene (6 bases). The length of the CDR3 is 13 residues. Germline CDR1 reads SGHRS; CDR2 reads YFSETQ. V was trimmed by 0 bases and J by 3 bases, leaving 6 bases between them. The CDR3 coding sequence is TGCGCCAGCAGCTTGGCAGGGGACTATGGCTACACCTTC. It translates to CASSLAGDYGYTF.

This clone was counted a few times. The chain is built from TRBV10-3 and TRBJ2-2; 12 positions agree with TRBD2. This CDR3 spans 15 amino acids. V dropped 2 bases and J dropped 6; count of bases not matched to a gene: 1. Looked up from germline, CDR1 is ENHRY and CDR2 is SYGVKD. DNA for the CDR3: TGTGCCATCAGTGAGGGACTAGCGGGATCCGGGGAGCTGTTTTTT. Amino acids: CAISEGLAGSGELFF.

The J gene is TRBJ2-7, the V gene TRBV6-1; 9 bases agree with TRBD2. The CDR3 covers 16 residues. CDR1 MNHNS and CDR2 SASEGT come from the germline V gene. Germline trimming cut 3 bases from V and 3 bases from J; bases unmatched to any gene: 9. In DNA, the CDR3 is TGTGCCAGCAGTGAGGTACCTAGCGGGACCGTCTACGAGCAGTACTTC. It encodes CASSEVPSGTVYEQYF.

The sample holds a few counts of this clone. This sequence joins TRBV24-1 and TRBJ1-2; 9 positions match TRBD1. This CDR3 is 15 amino acids long. The germline gives CDR1 KGHDR, CDR2 SFDVKD. With V trimmed by 3 bases and J by 8 bases, 9 bases remained unmatched. The CDR3 DNA is TGTGCCACCAGTGATCCCGGGACAGGGTCTGGGGGCTACACCTTC. This encodes CATSDPGTGSGGYTF.

The genes are TRBV5-1 and TRBJ2-1; 7 bases agree with TRBD2. V was pared by 4 bases and J by 9 bases, with 13 bases of the junction left unmatched. CDR1 is SGHRS and CDR2 is YFSETQ in the germline V gene. The CDR3 loop spans 15 amino acids. The CDR3 DNA sequence: TGCGCCAGCAGCATGCGGGAGCCACGGCGAGGTGAGCAGTTCTTC. Translating it yields CASSMREPRRGEQFF. Full variable domain (remainder filled in from reference TRBV5-1 and TRBJ2-1): KAGVTQTPRYLIKTRGQQVTLSCSPISGHRSVSWYQQTPGQGLQFLFEYFSETQRNKGNFPGRFSGRQFSNSRSEMNVSTLELGDSALYLCASSMREPRRGEQFFGPGTRLTVL.

This chain links TRBV19 with TRBJ1-5; the D is unclear. CDR1 and CDR2 (germline): LNHDA, SQIVND (reference sequence). The length of the CDR3 is 15 residues. V lost 0 bases and J lost 4, with 10 bases in between. The CDR3 DNA follows: TGTGCCAGTAGTATAGATAGGAGCGTAAATCAGCCCCAGCATTTT. It translates to CASSIDRSVNQPQHF.

In DNA form, the CDR3 reads TGTGCCAGTACAACGTACGATAGCAATCAGCCCCAGCATTTT. It translates to CASTTYDSNQPQHF. The chain recombines TRBV25-1 with TRBJ1-5; no clear D gene. V shed 9 bases and J shed 0 bases, with 12 bases lying between them. Germline V gene data show CDR1 as MGHDK and CDR2 as SYGVNS. The CDR3 has 14 residues.

J is TRBJ1-1 and V is TRBV10-3; TRBD1 might be the D (6 bases). The germline CDR1 and CDR2 sequences are ENHRY and SYGVKD. Trimming left V 10 bases short and J 3 bases short, with 12 bases between. CDR3 length: 12 amino acids. The CDR3 DNA reads as TGTGCCACCAGGGGCAGGGACACTGAAGCTTTCTTT. This codes for CATRGRDTEAFF.

The J gene is TRBJ1-1, the V gene TRBV28, with D perhaps matching TRBD1 (6 bases). Germline-derived CDR1 and CDR2 are MDHEN and SYDVKM. The germline V and J ends were trimmed by 5 bases and 1 base, with 17 bases remaining between them. The CDR3 has 16 residues. CDR3 amino acids: CASSIRQASPNTEAFF. The CDR3 nucleotides are TGTGCCAGCAGTATCCGACAGGCCAGCCCGAACACTGAAGCTTTCTTT.

The V call is TRBV3-1 (or the pseudogene TRBV3-2), the J call TRBJ2-5; TRBD1 matches 10 bases. The V segment lost 1 base and the J segment 2 bases; nucleotides outside the gene matches: 10. Germline V lookup: CDR1 LGHDT, CDR2 YNNKEL (reference sequence). The CDR3 runs 18 residues. The CDR3 DNA reads TGTGCCAGCAGCCAAGTAAGATCCGACAGGGGGCAGCAAGAGACCCAGTACTTC. As protein: CASSQVRSDRGQQETQYF.